This T cell receptor beta chain was captured in a study of monozygotic twins with inflammatory bowel disease. The V gene's germline CDR1 is DFQATT and CDR2 SNEGSKA (reference sequence). The CDR3 contains 13 residues. Someone took an approximately 2.6 ml blood sample from each of the donors. The template-switching step introduced UMIs that carried a 6-nucleotide sample barcode. From the 5' RACE reads, TCRdb lists one entry per CDR3 protein and no DNA. The sample shows about 440,000 distinct CDR3 sequences, and approximately 2.4% sits with its ten largest clones. V is TRBV20-1 and J is TRBJ2-7; the TRBD2 assignment by TCRdb is unverifiable without DNA. What was sequenced was blood. The TCR was taken from a human donor with ulcerative colitis or Crohn's disease, or a healthy co-twin of an affected twin (not recorded which). CDR3 in amino acids: CSAVLLLAYEQYF.